This section outlines one T cell receptor beta chain sequence together with its context. The CDR3 consists of 16 residues. Germline-derived CDR1 and CDR2 are LGHNA and YSLEER. J was trimmed by 1 base and V by 0 bases; bases with no gene match: 4. This entry is derived from a study of T cell changes during pregnancy in multiple sclerosis. Generated by immunoSEQ multiplex PCR, the TCRdb table keeps only in-frame clones and is missing some. The table has approximately 30,000 clones, 90% seen once. The rearrangement links TRBV4-3 to TRBJ1-1, with 8 bases that match TRBD1. The source was CD8+ T cells from peripheral blood mononuclear cells, collected after pregnancy. This receptor was taken from a female donor with multiple sclerosis, enrolled in a pregnancy study. The CDR3 here is CASSQDRDRGNTEAFF. CDR3 bases: TGCGCCAGCAGCCAAGATCGTGACAGGGGGAACACTGAAGCTTTCTTT.